Each of the 4 T cell receptor beta chains below was sequenced from the same sample in a study of T cells after yellow fever vaccination. MiXCR, applied by TCRdb to the 5' RACE reads, yields one record per CDR3 protein. The table includes 450,000 to 600,000 distinct CDR3 sequences, approximately 16% detected once. The sample consisted of PBMCs, taken 5 to 6 days after the first yellow fever vaccination. The receptors stem from a man in his late teens or twenties who received the YFV17D yellow fever vaccine.

The chain links TRBV20-1 to TRBJ2-6; D may correspond to TRBD1 or TRBD2 (6 bases each). The CDR3 length is 13 residues. Germline CDR1 DFQATT, CDR2 SNEGSKA (reference sequence). Trimming took off 5 bases at V and 3 bases at J, with 8 bases between the two ends. The CDR3 loop reads CSAGGGGANVLTF. The DNA for the CDR3 is TGCAGTGCTGGAGGGGGTGGGGCCAACGTCCTGACTTTC.

For this clonotype: At one of its ends the junction is not consistent with the germline gene, which may arise from a read error. This sequence joins TRBV4-3 and TRBJ2-7, with 9 bases aligning to TRBD2. Germline V CDR1 and CDR2: LGHNA, YSLEER. This CDR3 contains 17 residues. The DNA for the CDR3 is TGCGCCAGCAGCCAAGGAGTAGCGGGAGTCCCCTCCGACGAGCAGTACTTC. The encoded protein is CASSQGVAGVPSDEQYF.

The table lists this clonotype with a few counts. The chain carries TRBV28 and TRBJ2-7; 7 bases map to TRBD2. Per germline, CDR1 MDHEN and CDR2 SYDVKM. This CDR3 has 13 amino acids. V trimming: 7 bases; J trimming: 0 bases; junction bases outside the gene matches: 3. CDR3 coding DNA: TGTGCCAGCACAGCGGGGAGCTCCTACGAGCAGTACGTC. Protein sequence: CASTAGSSYEQYV.

V gene TRBV7-9 combines with J gene TRBJ2-2; D remains unclear. Per germline, CDR1 SEHNR and CDR2 FQNEAQ (reference sequence). V dropped 11 bases and J dropped 0 bases, with 10 bases sitting between them. CDR3 length: 13 amino acids. This CDR3 is CALTLPNTGELFF. As DNA, the CDR3 is TGTGCCCTCACCTTACCGAACACCGGGGAGCTGTTTTTT.